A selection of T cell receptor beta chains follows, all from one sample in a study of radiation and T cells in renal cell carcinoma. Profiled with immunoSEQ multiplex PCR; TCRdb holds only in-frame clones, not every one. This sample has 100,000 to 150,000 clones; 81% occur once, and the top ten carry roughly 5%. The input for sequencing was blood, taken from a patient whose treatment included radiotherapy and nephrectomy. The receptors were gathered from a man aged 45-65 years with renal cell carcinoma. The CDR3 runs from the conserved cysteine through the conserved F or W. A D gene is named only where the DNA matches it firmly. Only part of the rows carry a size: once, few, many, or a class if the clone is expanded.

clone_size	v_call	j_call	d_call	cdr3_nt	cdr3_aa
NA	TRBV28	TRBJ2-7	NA	TGTGCCAGCACTTCAGGGGATTCGACGGGGATCGAGCAGTACTTC	CASTSGDSTGIEQYF
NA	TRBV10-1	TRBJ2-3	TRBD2	TGCGCCAGTCGTCCGGGACTAGCGGGGGAAAGCACAGATACGCAGTATTTT	CASRPGLAGESTDTQYF
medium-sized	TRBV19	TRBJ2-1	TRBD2	TGTGCCAGTAAAGCTAGCGGGGAAAATAATGAGCAGTTCTTC	CASKASGENNEQFF
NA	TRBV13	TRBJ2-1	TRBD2	TGTGCCAGCAGCCACGGGACTAGCGAGTACAATGAGCAGTTCTTC	CASSHGTSEYNEQFF
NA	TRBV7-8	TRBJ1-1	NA	TGTGCCAGCAGCTTAGTTGGGTACACTGAAGCTTTCTTT	CASSLVGYTEAFF
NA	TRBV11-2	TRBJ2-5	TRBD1	TGTGCCAGCAGCTACGCCGGGACAGGTGGTACGGTGCAAGAGACCCAGTACTTC	CASSYAGTGGTVQETQYF
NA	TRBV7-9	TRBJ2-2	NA	TGTGCCAGCACCCTTCAGACAGGAAAGCATGGCGGGGAGCTGTTTTTT	CASTLQTGKHGGELFF
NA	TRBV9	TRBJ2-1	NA	TGTGCCAGCAGCGGTAGAGGCCCGAGACAGCCTCGCAATGAGCAGTTCTTC	CASSGRGPRQPRNEQFF
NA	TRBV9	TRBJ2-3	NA	TGTGCCAGCAGCGTGAGAGGGGGGGCTGTAGATACGCAGTATTTT	CASSVRGGAVDTQYF
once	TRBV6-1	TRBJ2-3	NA	TGTGCCAGCACCCAGGGGGGCAGCTCAGATACGCAGTATTTT	CASTQGGSSDTQYF
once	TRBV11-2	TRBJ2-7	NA	TGTGCCAGCAGCCGGCGGGACTCCTACGAGCAGTACTTC	CASSRRDSYEQYF
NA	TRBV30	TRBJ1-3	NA	TGTGCCTGGAGTGAAACATCTGGAAACACCATATATTTT	CAWSETSGNTIYF
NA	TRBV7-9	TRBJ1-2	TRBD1	TGTGCCAGCAGCTTAGCCGGACAGGGAGGGTTTAACTATGGCTACACCTTC	CASSLAGQGGFNYGYTF
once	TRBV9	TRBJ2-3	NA	TGTGCCAGCAGCGCGCAGGGCGCAGATACGCAGTATTTT	CASSAQGADTQYF
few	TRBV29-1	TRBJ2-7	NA	TGCAGCGTCACAGAGCACCCGTACGAGCAGTACTTC	CSVTEHPYEQYF
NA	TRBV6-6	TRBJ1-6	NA	TGTGCCAGCAGTAATCTAGACAGATTTAATTCACCCCTCCACTTT	CASSNLDRFNSPLHF
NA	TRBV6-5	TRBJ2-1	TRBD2	TGTGCCAGCAGTTACTATGGCGGGAGGAACTACAATGAGCAGTTCTTC	CASSYYGGRNYNEQFF
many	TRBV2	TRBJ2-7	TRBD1	TGTGCCAGCGGGGGACAGGACACCTACGAGCAGTACTTC	CASGGQDTYEQYF
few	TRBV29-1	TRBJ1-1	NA	TGCAGCGTTTCTGACCCCATGAACACTGAAGCTTTCTTT	CSVSDPMNTEAFF
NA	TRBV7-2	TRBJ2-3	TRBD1	TGTGCCAGCAGCTCGGACAGGGGGGGGAGTACGCAGTATTTT	CASSSDRGGSTQYF
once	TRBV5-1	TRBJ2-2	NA	TGCGCCAGCGCAGGGGCCGGGGAGCTGTTTTTT	CASAGAGELFF
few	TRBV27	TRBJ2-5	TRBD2	TGTGCCAGCAGTCGTCCCAGCGGGAGGGCCCTTCCAGAGACCCAGTACTTC	CASSRPSGRALPETQYF
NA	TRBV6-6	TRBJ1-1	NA	TGTGCCAGCAGTTCTGCAGGGAACACTGAAGCTTTCTTT	CASSSAGNTEAFF
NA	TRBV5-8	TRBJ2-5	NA	TGTGCCAGCAGCTTAGACGGGGGAATAAAAGAGACCCAGTACTTC	CASSLDGGIKETQYF
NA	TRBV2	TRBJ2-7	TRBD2	TGTGCCAGCAGTGAACGGCTAGCGGGACCCGAGCAGTACTTC	CASSERLAGPEQYF
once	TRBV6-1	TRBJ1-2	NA	TGTGCCAGCAGTGATCCGGGTCTGAGTGGGGGAAACTATGGCTACACCTTC	CASSDPGLSGGNYGYTF
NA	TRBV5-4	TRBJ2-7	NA	TGTGCCAGCAGCTTGGGAGCACTTACCTACGAGCAGTACTTC	CASSLGALTYEQYF
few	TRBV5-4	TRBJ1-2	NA	TGTGCCAGCAGCTTGGGACAGGAGGATTATGGCTACACCTTC	CASSLGQEDYGYTF
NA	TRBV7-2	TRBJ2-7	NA	TGTGCCAGCAGCTTAGACCTGATCTACGAGCAGTACTTC	CASSLDLIYEQYF
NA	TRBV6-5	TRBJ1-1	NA	TGTGCCAGCAGTTACCAGGGGAACACTGAAGCTTTCTTT	CASSYQGNTEAFF
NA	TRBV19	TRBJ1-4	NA	TGTGCCAGTAGCAAGCCCGGCAGACAGAATGAAAAACTGTTTTTT	CASSKPGRQNEKLFF
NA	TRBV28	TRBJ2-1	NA	TGTGCCAGCAGCTCGAAGGACCTCTCCTACAATGAGCAGTTCTTC	CASSSKDLSYNEQFF
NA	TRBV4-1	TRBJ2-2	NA	TGCGCCAGCAGCCCCTATCCTACGAACACCGGGGAGCTGTTTTTT	CASSPYPTNTGELFF
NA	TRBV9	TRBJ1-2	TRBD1	TGTGCCAGCAGCGGACAGGGTTTAAGCTACACCTTC	CASSGQGLSYTF
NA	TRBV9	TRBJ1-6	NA	TGTGCCAGCAGCGTAGACAGGAGCTCCTATAATTCACCCCTCCACTTT	CASSVDRSSYNSPLHF
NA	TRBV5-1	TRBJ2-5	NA	TGCGCCAGCAGCTTGGGCGGCAGAGTGGAGGAGACCCAGTACTTC	CASSLGGRVEETQYF
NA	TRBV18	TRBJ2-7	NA	TGTGCCAGCTCACCAGATCTCAGTTCCTACGAGCAGTACTTC	CASSPDLSSYEQYF
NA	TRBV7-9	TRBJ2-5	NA	TGTGCCAGCAGCTTAGTAGGAAGCCAAGAGACCCAGTACTTC	CASSLVGSQETQYF
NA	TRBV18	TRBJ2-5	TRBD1	TGTGCCAGCTCACCACGACAGGGGGCCGGCCAAGAGACCCAGTACTTC	CASSPRQGAGQETQYF
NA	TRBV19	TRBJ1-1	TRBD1	TGTGCCAGTAGCCTCGGAACAGGGGCGAACACTGAAGCTTTCTTT	CASSLGTGANTEAFF
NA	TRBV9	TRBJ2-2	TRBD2	TGTGCCAGCAGCGTAGGCGGGGGGGTGACCCCCGGGGAGCTGTTTTTT	CASSVGGGVTPGELFF
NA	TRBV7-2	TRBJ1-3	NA	TGTGCCAGCAGCTTATTTGGTGTCAGCTCTGGAAACACCATATATTTT	CASSLFGVSSGNTIYF
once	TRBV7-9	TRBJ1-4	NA	TGTGCCAGCAGCTTTGTCAGGGCTGAAAAACTGTTTTTT	CASSFVRAEKLFF
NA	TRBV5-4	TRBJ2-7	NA	TGTGCCAGCGGCTCGTTGGGGTACTCCTACGAGCAGTACTTC	CASGSLGYSYEQYF
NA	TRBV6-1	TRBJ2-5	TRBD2	TGTGCCAGCAGCCGGGACTACCTTCAAGAGACCCAGTACTTC	CASSRDYLQETQYF
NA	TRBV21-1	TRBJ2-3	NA	TGTGCCAGCAGCAAACCAGGGCGGGGGAGCACAGATACGCAGTATTTT	CASSKPGRGSTDTQYF
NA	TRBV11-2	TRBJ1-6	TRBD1	TGTGCCAGCAGCCGCTCTCCCGGGACAGGGGGTAATAATTCACCCCTCCACTTT	CASSRSPGTGGNNSPLHF
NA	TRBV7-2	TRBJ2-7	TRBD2	TGTGCCAGCAGCAAGGGAGCGGGGGGCTCCAACGAGCAGTACTTC	CASSKGAGGSNEQYF
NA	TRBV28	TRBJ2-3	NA	TGTGCCAGCAGTTTATATACGGGGGGCACAGATACGCAGTATTTT	CASSLYTGGTDTQYF
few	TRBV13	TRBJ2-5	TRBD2	TGTGCCAGCAGCTCCGGACTAGCGGGGGCCAAAGAGACCCAGTACTTC	CASSSGLAGAKETQYF
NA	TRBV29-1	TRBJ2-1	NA	TGCAGCGTTGAGCCCACCGGTTCTGGGCAGTTCTTC	CSVEPTGSGQFF
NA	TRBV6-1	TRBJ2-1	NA	TGTGCCAGCAGTGAAGCGCGAGGGGCCTTATCCTACAATGAGCAGTTCTTC	CASSEARGALSYNEQFF
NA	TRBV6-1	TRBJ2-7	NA	TGTGCCAGCAGAGCAGCGGACCCCTACGAGCAGTACTTC	CASRAADPYEQYF
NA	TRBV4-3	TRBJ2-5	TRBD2	TGCGCCAGCAGCCAAGATCTCCGGGGGGGCGGGGAGACCCAGTACTTC	CASSQDLRGGGETQYF
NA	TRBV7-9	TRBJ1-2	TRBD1	TGTGCCAGCAGCGCCCCGGGACAGGGGGCGCGAGGCTACACCTTC	CASSAPGQGARGYTF
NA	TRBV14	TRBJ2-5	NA	TGTGCCAGCAGCCAGAGAGGGTTAGGAGAGACCCAGTACTTC	CASSQRGLGETQYF
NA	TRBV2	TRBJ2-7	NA	TGTGCCAGCAGTGATCCCTACGAGCAGTACTTC	CASSDPYEQYF
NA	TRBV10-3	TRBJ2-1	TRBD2	TGTGCCATCAGCGGGCCGAGACTAGCGCACAATGAGCAGTTCTTC	CAISGPRLAHNEQFF
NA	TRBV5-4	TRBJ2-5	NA	TGTGCCAGCAGCTTAGCGGCCGGGCCCCGAGAGACCCAGTACTTC	CASSLAAGPRETQYF
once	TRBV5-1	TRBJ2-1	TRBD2	TGCGCCAGCAGCTTTACTGGGCTAGCGGGGGCCTACAATGAGCAGTTCTTC	CASSFTGLAGAYNEQFF